The rows below give T cell receptor beta chains drawn from one sample of a study of radiotherapy plus CTLA-4 blockade in lung cancer. TCRdb keeps only in-frame clones here, not all; method: immunoSEQ multiplex PCR. The sample includes roughly 60,000 clones, 60% to 80% of them seen just once. The sequencing here drew on peripheral blood, taken from a patient treated with radiotherapy plus ipilimumab. Every receptor here comes from a human donor with non-small cell lung cancer who had a complete response to radiotherapy plus ipilimumab. The CDR3 runs from the conserved cysteine through the conserved F or W. D genes are given only for firm matches. Where a row states a size, it is once, few, many or the class of an expanded clone; other rows omit it.

J gene	clone size	V gene	D gene	CDR3 DNA	CDR3 protein
TRBJ2-1	once	TRBV19	-	TGTGCCAGTAGTATTGGGACTTATAATGAGCAGTTCTTC	CASSIGTYNEQFF
TRBJ2-4	-	TRBV5-6	-	TGTGCCAGCAGCTTGCTGCTCTCGAGACTAGCCAAAAACATTCAGTACTTC	CASSLLLSRLAKNIQYF
TRBJ2-3	once	TRBV27	TRBD1	TGTGCCAGCAGTAAAAATGACAGGGAAGGCACAGATACGCAGTATTTT	CASSKNDREGTDTQYF
TRBJ2-1	-	TRBV10-2	TRBD2	TGCGCCAGCAGTGGACTAGCGGGAGGCAATGAGCAGTTCTTC	CASSGLAGGNEQFF
TRBJ1-4	few	TRBV10-2	-	TGCGCCAGCAGTATCGGACATGGCCAAACTAATGAAAAACTGTTTTTT	CASSIGHGQTNEKLFF
TRBJ2-1	-	TRBV28	TRBD2	TGTGCCAGCAGGAAGCGGGAGGGAGACAATGAGCAGTTCTTC	CASRKREGDNEQFF
TRBJ1-3	few	TRBV7-6	-	TGTGCCAGCAGCTTATCCAGCTCTGGAAACACCATATATTTT	CASSLSSSGNTIYF
TRBJ1-5	-	TRBV7-2	-	TGTGCCAGCAGCAACCGGGATTCGGGTTATCAGCCCCAGCATTTT	CASSNRDSGYQPQHF
TRBJ2-5	-	TRBV5-6	-	TGTGCCAGCAGCCCCCCGACAGGCCAAGAGACCCAGTACTTC	CASSPPTGQETQYF
TRBJ2-1	-	TRBV27	-	TGTGCCAGCAGTTCCCGGGACTCTTCCTACAATGAGCAGTTCTTC	CASSSRDSSYNEQFF
TRBJ2-7	-	TRBV6-1	TRBD1	TGTGCCAGCAGTGACTTACCAGGGGGCCTACTCTCCTACGAGCAGTACTTC	CASSDLPGGLLSYEQYF
TRBJ2-7	medium-sized	TRBV28	-	TGTGCCAGCAGCCGGACAGTCGACTCCTACGAGCAGTACTTC	CASSRTVDSYEQYF
TRBJ1-2	-	TRBV6-6	-	TGTGCCAGCAGTTACACCACAGGGACTATAGAGGGCTACACCTTC	CASSYTTGTIEGYTF
TRBJ1-5	few	TRBV19	-	TGTGCCAGTAGTACCACCGGGACTGGACAGCCCCAGCATTTT	CASSTTGTGQPQHF
TRBJ2-3	-	TRBV5-4	TRBD1	TGTGCCAGCAGCTTGGTTACAGGGGGCTGGGATACGCAGTATTTT	CASSLVTGGWDTQYF
TRBJ2-1	once	TRBV5-1	TRBD2	TGCGCCAGCAGCTTGGTGGGGACTAGCGGAGGTGATGAGCAGTTCTTC	CASSLVGTSGGDEQFF
TRBJ1-5	-	TRBV6-5	-	TGTGCCAGCAGAGGTCGGCAGGGCTTAAATCAGCCCCAGCATTTT	CASRGRQGLNQPQHF
TRBJ2-7	-	TRBV4-2	TRBD2	TGTGCCAGCAGCCCGGGAGGGGTAGGGGGTTTCGAGCAGTACTTC	CASSPGGVGGFEQYF
TRBJ2-1	-	TRBV19	-	TGTGCCAGTAGTATTGGGCAGGGGGCTAGCGGGACCCGCGGTGAGCAGTTCTTC	CASSIGQGASGTRGEQFF
TRBJ2-2	-	TRBV28	TRBD2	TGTGCCAGCAGATCTAGCGGGAGGGCCGGGGAGCTGTTTTTT	CASRSSGRAGELFF
TRBJ1-3	few	TRBV4-1	-	TGCGCCAGCAGCCTGAACAGTTGGATCTCTGGAAACACCATATATTTT	CASSLNSWISGNTIYF
TRBJ1-5	-	TRBV18	-	TGTGCCAGCTCACCGCAACCAGCGAATAGCAATCAGCCCCAGCATTTT	CASSPQPANSNQPQHF
TRBJ2-1	-	TRBV7-2	TRBD2	TGTGCCAGCAGCTTAGCGGGGACTAGCGGGGGAGTTAATGAGCAGTTCTTC	CASSLAGTSGGVNEQFF
TRBJ1-1	-	TRBV5-1	-	TGCGCCAGCAGCTTATTGGTGGGGAGTGAAGCTTTCTTT	CASSLLVGSEAFF
TRBJ2-2	-	TRBV2	-	TGTGCCAGCAGTTCGCAGGGGACGAACACCGGGGAGCTGTTTTTT	CASSSQGTNTGELFF
TRBJ1-1	-	TRBV27	TRBD1	TGTGTCAGCAGTTTAGGACAGGGGGGCGCCCGCTGGACTGAAGCTTTCTTT	CVSSLGQGGARWTEAFF
TRBJ1-5	once	TRBV7-8	-	TGTGCCAGCACCCCCGGGAGTGGAGGCTTAGATCAGCCCCAGCATTTT	CASTPGSGGLDQPQHF
TRBJ2-7	-	TRBV7-3	TRBD1	TGTGCCAGCAGCCTTATCCGGACAGGAATGGTCTACGAGCAGTACTTC	CASSLIRTGMVYEQYF
TRBJ2-7	medium-sized	TRBV10-3	TRBD2	TGTGCCATCAGTGAGTCGAAGGGACTAGCGAACTCCTACGAGCAGTACTTC	CAISESKGLANSYEQYF
TRBJ2-7	-	TRBV7-9	TRBD1	TGTGCCAGCAGCCGGACAGGGGGCGTCTTCTCCTACGAGCAGTACTTC	CASSRTGGVFSYEQYF
TRBJ1-2	-	TRBV6-5	TRBD1	TGTGCCAGCAGGCCCCGACAGGGAAGCTATGGCTACACCTTC	CASRPRQGSYGYTF
TRBJ1-5	-	TRBV2	-	TGTGCCAGCACCCCCTCGCGGGGAAGCAATCAGCCCCAGCATTTT	CASTPSRGSNQPQHF
TRBJ2-7	once	TRBV30	TRBD1	TGTGCCTGGAGTAAGGGGGGACAGGGGGGTTACGAGCAGTACTTC	CAWSKGGQGGYEQYF
TRBJ2-7	-	TRBV7-9	-	TGTGCCAGCAGCCCCGTCGAGCAGTACTTC	CASSPVEQYF
TRBJ2-3	-	TRBV4-3	TRBD2	TGCGCCAGCAGCCAAGCAGGGGCACTAGCGGGGTCCGCAGATACGCAGTATTTT	CASSQAGALAGSADTQYF
TRBJ2-1	-	TRBV4-3	TRBD2	TGCGCCAGCAGCCAGGGACTAGCGTCCTACAATGAGCAGTTCTTC	CASSQGLASYNEQFF
TRBJ2-1	-	TRBV30	TRBD2	TGTGCCTGGAAGAACGGCGGGGGGCCATACAATGAGCAGTTCTTC	CAWKNGGGPYNEQFF
TRBJ2-3	-	TRBV2	TRBD2	TGTGCCAGCAGGCCCGGGGGGGCGGGAATGGTGGCAGATACGCAGTATTTT	CASRPGGAGMVADTQYF
TRBJ2-2	few	TRBV7-9	-	TGTGCCAGCAGCCTACTCTCCGTTTGGAACACCGGGGAGCTGTTTTTT	CASSLLSVWNTGELFF
TRBJ2-4	-	TRBV6-6	TRBD1	TGTGCCAGCAGTCGAACGGGACAGGGGAACATTCAGTACTTC	CASSRTGQGNIQYF
TRBJ2-1	-	TRBV2	-	TGTGCCAGCAGTGATAGGGCCCTAGCAAATGAGCAGTTCTTC	CASSDRALANEQFF
TRBJ2-6	-	TRBV6-1	-	TGTGCCAGCAGTGAACCTGGGACAAGTTCTGGGACCAACGTCCTGACTTTC	CASSEPGTSSGTNVLTF
TRBJ2-5	-	TRBV5-1	TRBD1	TGCGCCAGCAGCTTGGATCCAGGGGGGACCCAGTACTTC	CASSLDPGGTQYF
TRBJ2-7	once	TRBV9	-	TGTGCCAGCAGCTTTACCCCCAGTGACTACGAGCAGTACTTC	CASSFTPSDYEQYF
TRBJ2-7	-	TRBV6-1	-	TGTGCCAGCAGTCGACAGAGGTCCTCCTACGAGCAGTACTTC	CASSRQRSSYEQYF
TRBJ1-1	few	TRBV2	TRBD1	TGTGCCAGCAGGAACAGGGGGGGCCTTTTCTATGACACTGAAGCTTTCTTT	CASRNRGGLFYDTEAFF
TRBJ2-7	-	TRBV5-6	-	TGTGCCAGCAGCTTCGGGGTCGGTGACGGCCGTGAGCAGTACTTC	CASSFGVGDGREQYF
TRBJ2-1	-	TRBV2	TRBD1	TGTGCCAGCAGTCTCGACAGGGGCCATGAGCAGTTCTTC	CASSLDRGHEQFF
TRBJ1-3	few	TRBV7-8	-	TGTGCCAGCAGCTTATCGTCCGGTTTCTCTGGAAACACCATATATTTT	CASSLSSGFSGNTIYF
TRBJ1-6	-	TRBV19	-	TGTGCCAGTAGTAATGAGAGGGTTAAAAATTCACCCCTCCACTTT	CASSNERVKNSPLHF
TRBJ1-5	few	TRBV2	-	TGTGCCAGCAGGGCCTCACGTGGCAGGGACTATAGCAATCAGCCCCAGCATTTT	CASRASRGRDYSNQPQHF
TRBJ2-1	-	TRBV27	TRBD1	TGTACCAGCAGTTCAGATCGGACAGGGAAGCCCTACAATGAGCAGTTCTTC	CTSSSDRTGKPYNEQFF